This T cell receptor (beta chain) was recorded in a study of shared clonotypes between healthy human individuals. For the study at large: The composition of the donors was two women and a few men aged 18 to 49. The study's findings and limits: On the whole, naive subsets had larger estimated richness than memory subsets had.

The data were produced by immunoSEQ multiplex PCR, yet TCRdb's version contains in-frame clones alone and is incomplete. The sample yields over 1.5 million clones, 95% to 99% seen once. Looked up from germline, CDR1 is LGHNA and CDR2 is YSLEER. Trimming took 2 bases from V and 2 from J, leaving 25 bases between them. The CDR3 totals 19 residues. Comment on this clone: What it binds is not known.

This TCR was sampled from a man in his thirties or forties in good health. The genes are TRBV4-3 and TRBJ2-7; tentatively, D is TRBD2 (6 bases). Sequencing input: naive CD4+ T cells sorted from blood. Subset denoted: CD45RA+ positively selected. The CDR3 here is CASSQRLERVIIRAYEQYF. Written as DNA, the CDR3 is TGCGCCAGCAGCCAACGACTAGAGCGGGTTATAATACGGGCCTACGAGCAGTACTTC.